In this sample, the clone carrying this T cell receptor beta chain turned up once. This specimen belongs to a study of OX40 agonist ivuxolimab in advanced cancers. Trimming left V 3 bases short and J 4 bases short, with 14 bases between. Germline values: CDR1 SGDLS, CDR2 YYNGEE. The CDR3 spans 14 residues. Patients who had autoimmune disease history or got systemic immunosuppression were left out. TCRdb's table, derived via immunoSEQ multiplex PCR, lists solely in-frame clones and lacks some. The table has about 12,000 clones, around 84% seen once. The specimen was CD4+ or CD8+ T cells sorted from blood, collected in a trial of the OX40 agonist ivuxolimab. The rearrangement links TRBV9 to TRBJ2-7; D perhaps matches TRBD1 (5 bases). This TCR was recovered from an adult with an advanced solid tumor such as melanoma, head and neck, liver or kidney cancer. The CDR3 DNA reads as TGTGCCAGCAGCGGCAAACAGGACGCGTACGAGCAGTACTTC. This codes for CASSGKQDAYEQYF.